A selection of T cell receptor beta chains follows, all from one sample in a study of blood T cell repertoires in COVID-19. Produced via immunoSEQ multiplex PCR; TCRdb's table is partial and in-frame only. The sample consists of 40,000 or so clones, around 80% of them appearing once. Sequencing was done on a sample of peripheral blood. The receptors come from a man aged 35 to 55 with active or convalescent COVID-19. CDR3s include the opening cysteine and the closing phenylalanine or tryptophan. Fields, in order: clone size, J gene, D gene, V gene, CDR3 DNA, CDR3 protein. D genes are given only for firm matches. Rows may omit the clone size; those that give it use once, few, many or a size class.

size: -; J: TRBJ2-1; D: TRBD1; V: TRBV10-3; DNA: TGTGCCACAGCCCGGGACAGGGATTCTGAGCAGTTCTTC; CDR3: CATARDRDSEQFF
size: few; J: TRBJ2-1; D: -; V: TRBV20-1; DNA: TGCAGTGCTAGGGACGGGATCGGGCAGTTCTTC; CDR3: CSARDGIGQFF
size: once; J: TRBJ2-2; D: TRBD1; V: TRBV2; DNA: TGTGCCAGCAGAGAGGACAGGACCGTCACCGGGGAGCTGTTTTTT; CDR3: CASREDRTVTGELFF
size: -; J: TRBJ2-7; D: TRBD2; V: TRBV29-1; DNA: TGCAGCGTTCTCGGACTAGCGGGAGTGGGCGAGCAGTACTTC; CDR3: CSVLGLAGVGEQYF
size: few; J: TRBJ1-6; D: -; V: TRBV6-1; DNA: TGTGCCAGCAGTGAAGCGGGGGGTTGGAATTCACCCCTCCACTTT; CDR3: CASSEAGGWNSPLHF
size: -; J: TRBJ1-5; D: -; V: TRBV6-5; DNA: TGTGCCAGCAGTTACTCCCGGGTTGAAAATCAGCCCCAGCATTTT; CDR3: CASSYSRVENQPQHF
size: -; J: TRBJ2-3; D: TRBD1; V: TRBV7-3; DNA: TGTGCCAGCAGCTTAAGGACAGGGGCGACAGATACGCAGTATTTT; CDR3: CASSLRTGATDTQYF
size: -; J: TRBJ1-4; D: TRBD1; V: TRBV10-3; DNA: TGTGCCATCAGTGAGTCCAGGGCAGGGGGTAATGAAAAACTGTTTTTT; CDR3: CAISESRAGGNEKLFF
size: -; J: TRBJ1-1; D: TRBD1; V: TRBV19; DNA: TGTGCCAGTAGTATAGATGCGGCAGGGGGCTTGGTGAACACTGAAGCTTTCTTT; CDR3: CASSIDAAGGLVNTEAFF
size: -; J: TRBJ2-1; D: TRBD1; V: TRBV27; DNA: TGTGCCAGCAGCCCCGGGACAGGGGGATTCGAGCAGTTCTTC; CDR3: CASSPGTGGFEQFF
size: -; J: TRBJ2-1; D: -; V: TRBV9; DNA: TGTGCCAGCTCCCAGGGGCCCACTGAGCAGTTCTTC; CDR3: CASSQGPTEQFF
size: -; J: TRBJ2-1; D: TRBD2; V: TRBV7-6; DNA: TGTGCCAGCAGCTTAGATGTAGCGGGAGGATATAGTGAGCAGTTCTTC; CDR3: CASSLDVAGGYSEQFF
size: -; J: TRBJ2-5; D: -; V: TRBV5-1; DNA: TGCGCCAGCAGCTTGGAAGGGGCCTCAGGGTTGCGAGAGACCCAGTACTTC; CDR3: CASSLEGASGLRETQYF
size: -; J: TRBJ2-2; D: -; V: TRBV28; DNA: TGTGCCAGCAGTTTAGGGCGCAGGGACACCGGGGAGCTGTTTTTT; CDR3: CASSLGRRDTGELFF
size: once; J: TRBJ1-5; D: TRBD1; V: TRBV19; DNA: TGTGCCAGTAGGGACAGGGATTATCAGCCCCAGCATTTT; CDR3: CASRDRDYQPQHF
size: -; J: TRBJ2-7; D: -; V: TRBV18; DNA: TGTGCCAGCTCACCGGAGCTAGCGAACGAGCAGTACTTC; CDR3: CASSPELANEQYF
size: once; J: TRBJ1-3; D: -; V: TRBV14; DNA: TGTGCCAGCAGACCAGGGGTCTCTGGAAACACCATATATTTT; CDR3: CASRPGVSGNTIYF
size: -; J: TRBJ1-2; D: -; V: TRBV3-1/TRBV3-2; DNA: TGTGCCAGCAGCCAAGTTTTAGATGGCTACACCTTC; CDR3: CASSQVLDGYTF
size: -; J: TRBJ1-2; D: -; V: TRBV11-2; DNA: TGTGCCAGCAGCTTAGATCAAACAGCAAGATACACCTTC; CDR3: CASSLDQTARYTF
size: few; J: TRBJ2-5; D: -; V: TRBV29-1; DNA: TGCAGCGCTCTTGGAGGGCAGGGAATGCAAGAGACCCAGTACTTC; CDR3: CSALGGQGMQETQYF
size: -; J: TRBJ2-3; D: TRBD1; V: TRBV5-1; DNA: TGCGCCAGCAGCTTCCAGACAGGGGAGGCAGATACGCAGTATTTT; CDR3: CASSFQTGEADTQYF
size: -; J: TRBJ1-1; D: -; V: TRBV9; DNA: TGTGCCAGCAGCGTAGAAGGGGCTGAAGCTTTCTTT; CDR3: CASSVEGAEAFF
size: -; J: TRBJ2-1; D: TRBD2; V: TRBV27; DNA: TGTGCCAGCAGGGAGGAGGGGTTCGGGGGGAGCTCCTACAATGAGCAGTTCTTC; CDR3: CASREEGFGGSSYNEQFF
size: -; J: TRBJ2-3; D: -; V: TRBV5-6; DNA: TGTGCCAGCAGCTTGTGGACAGTCGCGCAGTATTTT; CDR3: CASSLWTVAQYF
size: -; J: TRBJ1-3; D: -; V: TRBV5-1; DNA: TGCGCCAGCAGCTTGGACCCGGTCTCTGGAAACACCATATATTTT; CDR3: CASSLDPVSGNTIYF
size: few; J: TRBJ1-2; D: -; V: TRBV21-1; DNA: TGTGCCAGCAGCAAAGAAAGACTGCTCGGGGGGCTGGGTGGCTACACCTTC; CDR3: CASSKERLLGGLGGYTF
size: -; J: TRBJ2-2; D: TRBD1; V: TRBV7-8; DNA: TGTGCCAGCAGCCGAGGACAGGGGAGATCCGGGGAGCTGTTTTTT; CDR3: CASSRGQGRSGELFF
size: once; J: TRBJ2-1; D: -; V: TRBV6-1; DNA: TGTGCCAGCAGTGAAGCGGGCAGGGGCCGCTACAATGAGCAGTTCTTC; CDR3: CASSEAGRGRYNEQFF
size: -; J: TRBJ2-2; D: -; V: TRBV5-1; DNA: TGCGCCAGCAGCTCTCTACTTACAGGGCCCAACACCGGGGAGCTGTTTTTT; CDR3: CASSSLLTGPNTGELFF
size: -; J: TRBJ1-4; D: -; V: TRBV5-1; DNA: TGCGCCAGCAGATATAATTACGACAGTAAACCTAATGAAAAACTGTTTTTT; CDR3: CASRYNYDSKPNEKLFF
size: -; J: TRBJ1-6; D: TRBD1; V: TRBV9; DNA: TGTGCCAGCAGCGTAGTAGAGACAGGGGGTTCACCCCTCCACTTT; CDR3: CASSVVETGGSPLHF
size: few; J: TRBJ1-2; D: -; V: TRBV5-1; DNA: TGCGCCAGCAGCTTGGGAAGTACAGGTTATGGTGGCTACACCTTC; CDR3: CASSLGSTGYGGYTF
size: -; J: TRBJ2-7; D: TRBD1; V: TRBV10-3; DNA: TGTGCCATCAGTGAGAACGACAGGGGGGACTACGAGCAGTACTTC; CDR3: CAISENDRGDYEQYF
size: -; J: TRBJ1-1; D: -; V: TRBV5-5; DNA: TGTGCCAGCAGCTTGGTTCCCGGGGTCACTGAAGCTTTCTTT; CDR3: CASSLVPGVTEAFF
size: -; J: TRBJ2-3; D: TRBD2; V: TRBV28; DNA: TGTGCCAGCCAGACTAGCGGGACCAGCACAGATACGCAGTATTTT; CDR3: CASQTSGTSTDTQYF
size: -; J: TRBJ1-1; D: TRBD1; V: TRBV30; DNA: TGTGCCTGGAGTCGGGGACAGACTAAGAACACTGAAGCTTTCTTT; CDR3: CAWSRGQTKNTEAFF
size: -; J: TRBJ2-1; D: TRBD1; V: TRBV7-3; DNA: TGTGCCAGCAGCTTAACTTGGTCCGGACAGGGTTCCTACAATGAGCAGTTCTTC; CDR3: CASSLTWSGQGSYNEQFF
size: -; J: TRBJ2-5; D: TRBD1; V: TRBV7-2; DNA: TGTGCCAGCAGCTTATATCTTGGGACAGGAAAGGAGACCCAGTACTTC; CDR3: CASSLYLGTGKETQYF
size: -; J: TRBJ2-7; D: -; V: TRBV5-6; DNA: TGTGCCAGCAGCTTGAGGGCTAGCGCCCACGAGCAGTACTTC; CDR3: CASSLRASAHEQYF
size: -; J: TRBJ2-1; D: -; V: TRBV19; DNA: TGTGCCAGTAGTATAACCCCTACAAAGGCGGTTTACAATGAGCAGTTCTTC; CDR3: CASSITPTKAVYNEQFF
size: -; J: TRBJ2-3; D: -; V: TRBV2; DNA: TGTGCCAGCAGACAGATCACAGATACGCAGTATTTT; CDR3: CASRQITDTQYF
size: -; J: TRBJ2-7; D: TRBD1; V: TRBV19; DNA: TGTGCCAGTAGTCGGGCAACAGGGGGTCACTCCTACGAGCAGTACTTC; CDR3: CASSRATGGHSYEQYF
size: once; J: TRBJ1-1; D: TRBD1; V: TRBV19; DNA: TGTGCCAGTAGTATGGAGGGGGCGATCGCTTTCTTT; CDR3: CASSMEGAIAFF
size: -; J: TRBJ1-5; D: -; V: TRBV6-5; DNA: TGTGCCAGCAGACCATCAGCAGGAGGAGATCAGCCCCAGCATTTT; CDR3: CASRPSAGGDQPQHF
size: -; J: TRBJ1-6; D: TRBD1; V: TRBV27; DNA: TGTGCCAGCACCGAAGACAGGGTCAGGAATTCACCCCTCCACTTT; CDR3: CASTEDRVRNSPLHF
size: -; J: TRBJ2-7; D: TRBD2; V: TRBV19; DNA: TGTGCCAGTAGTATTGGGCTAGCGGGAGCAACCTACGAGCAGTACTTC; CDR3: CASSIGLAGATYEQYF
size: -; J: TRBJ2-1; D: TRBD2; V: TRBV24-1; DNA: TGTGCCACCAGTGTCGATAGGACTAGCCTAAGCTCCTACAATGAGCAGTTCTTC; CDR3: CATSVDRTSLSSYNEQFF
size: few; J: TRBJ2-2; D: TRBD2; V: TRBV4-3; DNA: TGCGCCAGCAGCCAACTGACGGGAGGCGGGGAGCTGTTTTTT; CDR3: CASSQLTGGGELFF
size: -; J: TRBJ2-3; D: -; V: TRBV12-3/TRBV12-4; DNA: TGTGCCAGCAGTATCTCAGATACGCAGTATTTT; CDR3: CASSISDTQYF
size: -; J: TRBJ2-1; D: -; V: TRBV20-1; DNA: TGCAGTGCTAGTTCGACAGGCGGGCCGAATGAGCAGTTCTTC; CDR3: CSASSTGGPNEQFF
size: -; J: TRBJ1-1; D: -; V: TRBV11-3; DNA: TGTGCCAGCAGCTTAGCTTCGGGGGTTTGGGGTGAAGCTTTCTTT; CDR3: CASSLASGVWGEAFF
size: -; J: TRBJ1-5; D: TRBD1; V: TRBV3-1/TRBV3-2; DNA: TGTGCCAGCAGTGGACAGGGTGGTCAGCCCCAGCATTTT; CDR3: CASSGQGGQPQHF
size: -; J: TRBJ1-1; D: -; V: TRBV18; DNA: TGTGCCAGCTCCCCGACCGGGGAGAACACTGAAGCTTTCTTT; CDR3: CASSPTGENTEAFF
size: -; J: TRBJ2-7; D: TRBD1; V: TRBV19; DNA: TGTGCCAGTAGTGTGGGACAGCGGACCTACGAGCAGTACTTC; CDR3: CASSVGQRTYEQYF
size: -; J: TRBJ1-3; D: -; V: TRBV5-6; DNA: TGTGCCAGCAGCTTACAGCTAAACTCTGGAAACACCATATATTTT; CDR3: CASSLQLNSGNTIYF
size: -; J: TRBJ2-1; D: TRBD1; V: TRBV30; DNA: TGTGCCTGGAGTCCCGGGACAGGGGATCGTGAGCAGTTCTTC; CDR3: CAWSPGTGDREQFF
size: -; J: TRBJ2-7; D: TRBD1; V: TRBV6-2/TRBV6-3; DNA: TGTGCCAGCAGTTACACATACAGGGGCGAGCAGTACTTC; CDR3: CASSYTYRGEQYF
size: -; J: TRBJ1-1; D: -; V: TRBV6-6; DNA: TGTGCCAGCAACGCGGGGAACACTGAAGCTTTCTTT; CDR3: CASNAGNTEAFF
size: -; J: TRBJ1-1; D: -; V: TRBV7-9; DNA: TGTGCCAGCACCCCAGACATCGCCGGATCTTTCTTT; CDR3: CASTPDIAGSFF
size: -; J: TRBJ1-6; D: -; V: TRBV28; DNA: TGTGCCAGTTTGCTTACAGGGTTAAATTCACCCCTCCACTTT; CDR3: CASLLTGLNSPLHF